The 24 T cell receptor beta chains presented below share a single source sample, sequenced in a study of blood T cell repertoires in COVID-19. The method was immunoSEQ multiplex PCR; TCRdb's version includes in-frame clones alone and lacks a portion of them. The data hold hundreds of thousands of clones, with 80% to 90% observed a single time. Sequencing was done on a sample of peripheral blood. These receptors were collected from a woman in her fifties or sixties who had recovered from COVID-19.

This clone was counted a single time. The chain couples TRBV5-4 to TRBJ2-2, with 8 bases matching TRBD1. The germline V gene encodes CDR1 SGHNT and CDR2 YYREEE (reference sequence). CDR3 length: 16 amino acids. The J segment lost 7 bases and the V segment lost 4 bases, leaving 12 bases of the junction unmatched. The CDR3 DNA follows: TGTGCCAGCAGCACAATACACACAGGGGGAAGCGGGGAGCTGTTTTTT. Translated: CASSTIHTGGSGELFF.

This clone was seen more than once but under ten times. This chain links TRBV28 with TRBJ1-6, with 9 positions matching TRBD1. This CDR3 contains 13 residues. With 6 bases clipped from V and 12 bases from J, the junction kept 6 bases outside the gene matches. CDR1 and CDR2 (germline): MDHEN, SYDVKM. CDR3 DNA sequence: TGTGCCAGCAGGCCTACAGGGGGCAGACCCCTCCACTTT. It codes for CASRPTGGRPLHF.

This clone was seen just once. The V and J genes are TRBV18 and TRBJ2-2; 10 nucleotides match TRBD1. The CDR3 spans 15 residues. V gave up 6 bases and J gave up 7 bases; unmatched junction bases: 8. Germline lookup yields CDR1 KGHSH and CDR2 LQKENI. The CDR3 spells CASSQGTGAGGELFF. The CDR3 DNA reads TGTGCCAGCTCCCAAGGGACAGGGGCCGGCGGGGAGCTGTTTTTT.

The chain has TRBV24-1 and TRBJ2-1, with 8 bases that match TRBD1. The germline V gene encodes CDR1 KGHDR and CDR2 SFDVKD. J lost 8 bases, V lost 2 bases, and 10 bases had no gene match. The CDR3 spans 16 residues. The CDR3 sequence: CATSDWQGAGVDEQFF. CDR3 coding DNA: TGTGCCACCAGTGATTGGCAGGGGGCCGGTGTCGATGAGCAGTTCTTC.

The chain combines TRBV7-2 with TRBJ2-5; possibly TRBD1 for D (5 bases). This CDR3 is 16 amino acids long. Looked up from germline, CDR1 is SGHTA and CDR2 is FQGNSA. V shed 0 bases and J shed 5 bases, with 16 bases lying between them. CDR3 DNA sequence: TGTGCCAGCAGCTTAGCAGGCTCCGGCAGGGCTGAGACCCAGTACTTC. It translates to CASSLAGSGRAETQYF.

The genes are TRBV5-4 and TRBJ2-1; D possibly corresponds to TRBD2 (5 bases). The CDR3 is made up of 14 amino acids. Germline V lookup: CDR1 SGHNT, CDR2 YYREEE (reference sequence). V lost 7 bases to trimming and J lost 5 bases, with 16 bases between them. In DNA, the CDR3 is TGTGCCAGCCACTCCCGAGACTACAACAATGAGCAGTTCTTC. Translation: CASHSRDYNNEQFF.

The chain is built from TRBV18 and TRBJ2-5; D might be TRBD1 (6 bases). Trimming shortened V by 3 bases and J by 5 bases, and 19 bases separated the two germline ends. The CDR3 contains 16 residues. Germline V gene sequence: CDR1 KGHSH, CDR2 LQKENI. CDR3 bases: TGTGCCAGCTCACCCTTTCTACAGGGATCGTACGAGACCCAGTACTTC. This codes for CASSPFLQGSYETQYF.

CDR3 in DNA: TGTGCCAGCAGCTTAGGGACAGGGGCCGAGCAGTACTTC. Protein: CASSLGTGAEQYF. The chain carries TRBV7-8 and TRBJ2-7, with TRBD1 identical over 9 bases. CDR1 is SGHVS, CDR2 FQNEAQ, per germline. This CDR3 is 13 amino acids long. Trimming cost V 1 base and J 6 bases; bases outside gene matches: 1.

This chain's CDR3 is CASSPPGGSEKLFF. The DNA for the CDR3 is TGTGCCAGCTCACCCCCGGGAGGTAGTGAAAAACTGTTTTTT. The chain carries TRBV18 and TRBJ1-4; D gene uncertain. This CDR3 has 14 residues. Germline CDR1 and CDR2: KGHSH and LQKENI. The V end lost 3 bases, the J end lost 7 bases, and 12 bases lay between the germline ends.

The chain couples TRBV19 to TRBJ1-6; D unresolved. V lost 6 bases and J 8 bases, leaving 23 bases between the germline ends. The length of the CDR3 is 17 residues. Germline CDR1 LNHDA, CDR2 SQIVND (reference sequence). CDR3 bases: TGTGCCAGTAGCCACTCGCGGATGGGGAGTAGGGATTCACCCCTCCACTTT. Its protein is CASSHSRMGSRDSPLHF.

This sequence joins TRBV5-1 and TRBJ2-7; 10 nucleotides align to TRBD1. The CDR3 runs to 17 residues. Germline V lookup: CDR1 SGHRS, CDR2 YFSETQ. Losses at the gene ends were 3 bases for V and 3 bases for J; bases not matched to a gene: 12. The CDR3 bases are TGCGCCAGCAGCTGTGACAGGGGGCATATTCAGGACTACGAGCAGTACTTC. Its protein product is CASSCDRGHIQDYEQYF. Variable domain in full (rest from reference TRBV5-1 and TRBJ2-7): KAGVTQTPRYLIKTRGQQVTLSCSPISGHRSVSWYQQTPGQGLQFLFEYFSETQRNKGNFPGRFSGRQFSNSRSEMNVSTLELGDSALYLCASSCDRGHIQDYEQYFGPGTRLTVT.

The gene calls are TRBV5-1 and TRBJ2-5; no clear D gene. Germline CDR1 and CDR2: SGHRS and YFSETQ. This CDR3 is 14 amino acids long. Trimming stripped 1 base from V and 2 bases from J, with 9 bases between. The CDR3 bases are TGCGCCAGCAGCTTGCTGAGCGCTCAAGAGACCCAGTACTTC. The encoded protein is CASSLLSAQETQYF.

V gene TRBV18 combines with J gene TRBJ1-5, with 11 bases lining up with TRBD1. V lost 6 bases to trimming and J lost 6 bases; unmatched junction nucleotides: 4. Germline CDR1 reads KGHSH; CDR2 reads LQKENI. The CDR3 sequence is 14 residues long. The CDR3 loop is CASSTGQGAQPQHF. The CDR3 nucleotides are TGTGCCAGCTCGACCGGACAGGGGGCTCAGCCCCAGCATTTT.

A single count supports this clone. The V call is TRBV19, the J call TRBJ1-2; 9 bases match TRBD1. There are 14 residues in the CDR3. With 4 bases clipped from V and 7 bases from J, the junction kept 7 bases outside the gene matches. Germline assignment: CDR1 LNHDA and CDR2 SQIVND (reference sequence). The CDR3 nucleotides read TGTGCCAGTAGTAGCCACAGGGGGCAGGTTGGCTACACCTTC. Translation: CASSSHRGQVGYTF.

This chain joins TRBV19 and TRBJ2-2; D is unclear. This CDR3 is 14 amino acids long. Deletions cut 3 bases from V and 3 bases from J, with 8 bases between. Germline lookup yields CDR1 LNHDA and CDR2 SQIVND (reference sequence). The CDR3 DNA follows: TGTGCCAGTAGTATGTGGTCGGACACCGGGGAGCTGTTTTTT. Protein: CASSMWSDTGELFF.

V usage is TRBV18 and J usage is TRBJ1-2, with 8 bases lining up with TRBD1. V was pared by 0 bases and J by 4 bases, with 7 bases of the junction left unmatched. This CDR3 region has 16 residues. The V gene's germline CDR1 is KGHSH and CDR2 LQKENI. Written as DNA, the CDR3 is TGTGCCAGCTCACCACCCGCAGGACAGGGCGTCTATGGCTACACCTTC. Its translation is CASSPPAGQGVYGYTF.

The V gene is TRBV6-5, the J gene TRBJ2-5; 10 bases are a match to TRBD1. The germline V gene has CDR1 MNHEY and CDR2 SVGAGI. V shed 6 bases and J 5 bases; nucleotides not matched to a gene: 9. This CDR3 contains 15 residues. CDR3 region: CASRGGQGIGETQYF. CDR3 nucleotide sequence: TGTGCCAGCAGGGGGGGACAGGGGATCGGGGAGACCCAGTACTTC.

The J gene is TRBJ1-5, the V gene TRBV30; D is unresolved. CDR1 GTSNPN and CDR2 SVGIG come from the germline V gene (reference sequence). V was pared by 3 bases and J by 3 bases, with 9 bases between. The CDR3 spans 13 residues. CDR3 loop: CAWSGGSNQPQHF. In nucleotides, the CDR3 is TGTGCCTGGAGCGGAGGATCCAATCAGCCCCAGCATTTT.

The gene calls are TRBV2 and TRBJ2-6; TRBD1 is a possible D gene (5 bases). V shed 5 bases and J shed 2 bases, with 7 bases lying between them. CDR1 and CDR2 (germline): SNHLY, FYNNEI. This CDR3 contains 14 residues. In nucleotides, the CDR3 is TGTGCCAGCAGTCTAGGGGCTGGGGCCAACGTCCTGACTTTC. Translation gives CASSLGAGANVLTF.

For the CDR3, the DNA is TGTGCCAGCAGCCAGGCCCCCCAAGGGGGCGGCCGCACAGATACGCAGTATTTT. It yields the protein CASSQAPQGGGRTDTQYF. The gene calls are TRBV7-3 and TRBJ2-3; 7 bases map to TRBD1. This CDR3 spans 18 amino acids. The germline gives CDR1 SGHTA, CDR2 FQGTGA. V trimming: 5 bases; J trimming: 1 base; junction bases outside the gene matches: 15. Full variable domain (outside the CDR3, taken from reference TRBV7-3 and TRBJ2-3): GAGVSQTPSNKVTEKGKYVELRCDPISGHTALYWYRQSLGQGPEFLIYFQGTGAADDSGLPNDRFFAVRPEGSVSTLKIQRTERGDSAVYLCASSQAPQGGGRTDTQYFGPGTRLTVL.

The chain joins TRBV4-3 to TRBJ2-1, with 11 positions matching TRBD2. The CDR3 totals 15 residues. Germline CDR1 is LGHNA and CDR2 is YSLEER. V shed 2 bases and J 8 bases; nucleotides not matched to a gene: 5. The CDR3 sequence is CASSQFSGGADEQFF. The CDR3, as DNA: TGCGCCAGCAGCCAATTTAGCGGGGGGGCCGATGAGCAGTTCTTC.

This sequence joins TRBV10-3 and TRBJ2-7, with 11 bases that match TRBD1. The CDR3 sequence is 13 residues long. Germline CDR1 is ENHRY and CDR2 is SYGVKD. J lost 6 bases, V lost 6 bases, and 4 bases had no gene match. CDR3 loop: CAIRGDRGAEQYF. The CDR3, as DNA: TGTGCCATCAGGGGGGACAGGGGGGCCGAGCAGTACTTC.

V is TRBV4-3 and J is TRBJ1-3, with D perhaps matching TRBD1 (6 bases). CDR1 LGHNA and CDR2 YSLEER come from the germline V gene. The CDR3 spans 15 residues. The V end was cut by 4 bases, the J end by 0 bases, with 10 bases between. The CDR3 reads CASSPLDSSGNTIYF. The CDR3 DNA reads TGCGCCAGCAGCCCCTTGGACAGCTCTGGAAACACCATATATTTT.

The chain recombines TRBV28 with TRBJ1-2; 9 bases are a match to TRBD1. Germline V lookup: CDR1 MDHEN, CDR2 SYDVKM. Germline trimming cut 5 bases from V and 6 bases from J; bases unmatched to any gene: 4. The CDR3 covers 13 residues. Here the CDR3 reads CASSLQGADGYTF. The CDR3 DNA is TGTGCCAGCAGTCTACAGGGGGCTGATGGCTACACCTTC.